This T cell receptor beta chain originates from a study of cytomegalovirus exposure and HLA in healthy donors. Assay: immunoSEQ multiplex PCR; the TCRdb copy retains only in-frame clones and omits some. The sample contains about 130,000 clones, about 93% of which appear only once. This clone was detected once. The J segment lost 6 bases and the V segment lost 0 bases, leaving 2 bases of the junction unmatched. This CDR3 is built from 13 residues. Germline CDR1 MDHEN, CDR2 SYDVKM. What was sequenced was PBMCs. The TCR sequence derives from a woman under 30 in good health and CMV-seronegative. The chain joins TRBV28 to TRBJ2-7; 7 bases agree with TRBD1. CDR3 loop: CASSLWTGTEQYF. The CDR3 DNA follows: TGTGCCAGCAGTTTATGGACAGGGACCGAGCAGTACTTC.